This TCR beta chain was recorded in a study of early T cells in non-severe SARS-CoV-2 infection. Study as a whole: Chains were unpaired, as sequencing was done on bulk RNA from unsorted whole blood.

Unique molecular identifiers were added to individual cDNA molecules. Via MiXCR, TCRdb re-called the 5' RACE reads, giving one row per CDR3 protein. This table has approximately 44,000 distinct CDR3 sequences, 9% to 15% appearing once. The V end lost 3 bases, the J end lost 7 bases, and 13 bases lay between the germline ends. This CDR3 is built from 13 residues. Germline V CDR1 and CDR2: SGDLS, YYNGEE. Source material: whole blood. The chain has TRBV9 and TRBJ2-5; perhaps D is TRBD1 or TRBD2 (5 bases each). The source of this sequence is an adult who was a healthcare worker with PCR-confirmed SARS-CoV-2 infection or an uninfected control (not recorded which). As DNA, the CDR3 is TGTGCCAGCAGCGACCGGGACGAAGGGACCCAGTACTTC. Protein sequence: CASSDRDEGTQYF.